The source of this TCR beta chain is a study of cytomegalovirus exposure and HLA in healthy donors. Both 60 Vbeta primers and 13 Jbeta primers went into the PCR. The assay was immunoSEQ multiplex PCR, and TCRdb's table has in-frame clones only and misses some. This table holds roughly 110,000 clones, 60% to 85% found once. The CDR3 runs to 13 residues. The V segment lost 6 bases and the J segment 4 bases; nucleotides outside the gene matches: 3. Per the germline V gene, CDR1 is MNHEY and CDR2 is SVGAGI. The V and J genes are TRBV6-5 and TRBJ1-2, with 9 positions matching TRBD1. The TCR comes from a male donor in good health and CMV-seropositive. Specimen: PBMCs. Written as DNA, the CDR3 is TGTGCCAGCAGGGGGACAGGGTTCTATGGCTACACCTTC. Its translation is CASRGTGFYGYTF.